This T cell receptor beta chain is from a study of blood T cells in healthy people across ages. Study observations and caveats: The donors' CMV status was not determined, possibly confounding changes in expanded clonotypes. Across the age range, TCR beta diversity per million T cells fell in a roughly linear way. It was found that TCR beta diversity correlated strongly with the percentage of naive T cells.

This clonotype was counted many times. Antigen unknown. V was shortened by 4 bases and J by 6 bases, with 10 bases between the two germline ends. Germline-derived CDR1 and CDR2 are SQVTM and ANQGSEA. This CDR3 region has 11 residues. A second PCR of 7 to 11 cycles used a sample-barcoded 5' primer and a J-beta primer mix. Every sample returned 2.5 million or more CDR3-containing paired-end reads. A single record per CDR3 protein comes from TCRdb applying MiXCR to the 5' RACE reads. The sample contains about 800,000 distinct CDR3 sequences, roughly 60% of which appear only once. The V gene is TRBV29-1, the J gene TRBJ2-7; maybe TRBD2 (5 bases). The sequence derives from a young man in good health. Sample: blood. The CDR3 DNA reads TGCAGCGTTGGCGAGGGCCGCGAGCAGTACTTC. Its protein product is CSVGEGREQYF.